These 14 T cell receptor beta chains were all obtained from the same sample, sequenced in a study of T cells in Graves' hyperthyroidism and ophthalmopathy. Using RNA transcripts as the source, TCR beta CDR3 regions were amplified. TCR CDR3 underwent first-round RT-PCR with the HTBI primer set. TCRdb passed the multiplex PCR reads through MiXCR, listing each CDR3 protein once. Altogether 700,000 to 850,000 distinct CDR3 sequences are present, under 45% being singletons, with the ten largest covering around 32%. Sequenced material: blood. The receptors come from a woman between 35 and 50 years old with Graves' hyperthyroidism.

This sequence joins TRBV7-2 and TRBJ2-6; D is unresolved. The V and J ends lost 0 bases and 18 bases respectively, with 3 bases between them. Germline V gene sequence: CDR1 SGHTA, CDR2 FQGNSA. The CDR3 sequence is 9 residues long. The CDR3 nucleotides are TGTGCCAGCAGCTTAGCGCGGACTTTC. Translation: CASSLARTF.

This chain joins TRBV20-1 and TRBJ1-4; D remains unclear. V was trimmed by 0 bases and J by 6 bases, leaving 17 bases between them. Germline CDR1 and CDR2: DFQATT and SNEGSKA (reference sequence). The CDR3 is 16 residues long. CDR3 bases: TGCAGTGCTAGAGATCCTCACGGACCCACTGATGAAAAACTGTTTTTT. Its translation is CSARDPHGPTDEKLFF.

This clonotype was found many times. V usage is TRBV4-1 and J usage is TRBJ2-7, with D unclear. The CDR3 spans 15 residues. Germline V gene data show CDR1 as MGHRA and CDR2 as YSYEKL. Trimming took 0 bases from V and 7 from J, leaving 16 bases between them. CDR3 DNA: TGCGCCAGCAGCCAAGAAGAGCGACAAGGTCTAGAGCAGTACTTC. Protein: CASSQEERQGLEQYF.

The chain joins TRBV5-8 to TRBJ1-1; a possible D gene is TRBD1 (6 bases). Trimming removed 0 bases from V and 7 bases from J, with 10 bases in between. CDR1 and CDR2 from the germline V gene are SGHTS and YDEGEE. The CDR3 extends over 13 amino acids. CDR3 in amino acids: CASSLDSRGEAFF. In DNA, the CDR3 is TGTGCCAGCAGCTTGGATTCCAGGGGTGAAGCTTTCTTT. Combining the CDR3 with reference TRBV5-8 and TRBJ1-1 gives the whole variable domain EAGVTQSPTHLIKTRGQQATLRCSPISGHTSVYWYQQALGLGLQFLLWYDEGEERNRGNFPPRFSGRQFPNYSSELNVNALELEDSALYLCASSLDSRGEAFFGQGTRLTVV.

As DNA, the CDR3 is TGTGCCAGCAGCACAATCGGGACAGGCGGTAACTATGGCTACACCTTC. It is translated as CASSTIGTGGNYGYTF. V is TRBV25-1 and J is TRBJ1-2, with 8 bases that match TRBD1. The V gene end was trimmed by 6 bases and the J gene end by 1 base; junction bases not matched to a gene: 10. The germline V gene encodes CDR1 MGHDK and CDR2 SYGVNS. The CDR3 runs to 16 residues.

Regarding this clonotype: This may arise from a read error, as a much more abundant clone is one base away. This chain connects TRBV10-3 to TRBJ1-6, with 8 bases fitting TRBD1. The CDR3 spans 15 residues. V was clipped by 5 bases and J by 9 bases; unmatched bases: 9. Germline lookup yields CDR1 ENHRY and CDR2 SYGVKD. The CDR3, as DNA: TGTGCCATCAGTTACGCGGACAGGGATGCTTCACCCCTCCACTTT. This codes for CAISYADRDASPLHF.

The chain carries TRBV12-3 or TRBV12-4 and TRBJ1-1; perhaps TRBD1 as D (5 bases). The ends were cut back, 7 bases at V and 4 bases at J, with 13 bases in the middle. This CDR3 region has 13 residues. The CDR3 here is CASNRQRGTEAFF. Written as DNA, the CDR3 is TGTGCCAGCAACAGACAGAGAGGCACTGAAGCTTTCTTT.

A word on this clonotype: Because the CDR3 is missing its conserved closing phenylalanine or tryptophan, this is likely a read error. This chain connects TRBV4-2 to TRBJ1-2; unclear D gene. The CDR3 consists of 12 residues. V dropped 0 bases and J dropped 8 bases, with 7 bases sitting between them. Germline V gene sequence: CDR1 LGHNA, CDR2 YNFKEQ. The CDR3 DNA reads TGTGCCAGCAGCCAAGATGTAGGGGGCTACACCGTC. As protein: CASSQDVGGYTV.

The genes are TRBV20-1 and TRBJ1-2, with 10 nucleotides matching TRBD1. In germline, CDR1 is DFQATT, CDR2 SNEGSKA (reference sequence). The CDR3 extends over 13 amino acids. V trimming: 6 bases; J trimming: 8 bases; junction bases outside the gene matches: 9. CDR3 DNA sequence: TGCAGTGCAACCAGACAGGGGGCGAGAGGCTACACCTTC. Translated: CSATRQGARGYTF.

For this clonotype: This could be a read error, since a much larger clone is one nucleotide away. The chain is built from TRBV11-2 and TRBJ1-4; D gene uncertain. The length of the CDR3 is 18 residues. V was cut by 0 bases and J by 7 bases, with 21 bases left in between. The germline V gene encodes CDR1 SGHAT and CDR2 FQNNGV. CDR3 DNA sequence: TGTGCCAGCAGCTTAGATCGGCATCGGCGCTACCTGAGTGAAAAACTGTTTTTT. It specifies CASSLDRHRRYLSEKLFF.

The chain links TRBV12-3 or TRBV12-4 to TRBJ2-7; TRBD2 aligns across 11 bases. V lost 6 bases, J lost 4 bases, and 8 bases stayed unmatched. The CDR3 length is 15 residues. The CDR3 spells CASSQTSGGGYEQYF. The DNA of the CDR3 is TGTGCCAGCAGCCAAACTAGCGGGGGAGGGTACGAGCAGTACTTC.

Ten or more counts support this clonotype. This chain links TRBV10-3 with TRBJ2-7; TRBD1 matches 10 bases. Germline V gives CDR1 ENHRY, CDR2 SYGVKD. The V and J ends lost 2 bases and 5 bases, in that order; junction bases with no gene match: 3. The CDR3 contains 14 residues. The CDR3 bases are TGTGCCATCAGTGAGCGACAGGGGGCTGACGAGCAGTACTTC. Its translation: CAISERQGADEQYF.

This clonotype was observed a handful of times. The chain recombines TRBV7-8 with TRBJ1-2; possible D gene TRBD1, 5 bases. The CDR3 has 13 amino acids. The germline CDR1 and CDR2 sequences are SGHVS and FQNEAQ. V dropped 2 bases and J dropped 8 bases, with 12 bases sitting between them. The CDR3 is CASSLNTEGGYTF. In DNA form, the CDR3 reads TGTGCCAGCAGCTTAAATACTGAGGGGGGCTACACCTTC.

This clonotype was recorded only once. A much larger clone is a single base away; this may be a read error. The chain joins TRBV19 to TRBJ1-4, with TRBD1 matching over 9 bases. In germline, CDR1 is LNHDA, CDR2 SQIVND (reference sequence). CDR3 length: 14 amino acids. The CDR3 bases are TGTGCCAGTAGTATATGGGACAGGGACGAAAGACTGTTTTTT. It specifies CASSIWDRDERLFF.